The 24 T cell receptor beta chains in this list originate from one sample, sequenced in a study of T cells after yellow fever vaccination. TCRdb reprocessed the 5' RACE reads via MiXCR and lists one record per CDR3 protein. The table includes some 220,000 distinct CDR3 sequences, roughly 3.3% detected once. The sequences come from CD4+ T cells sorted from PBMCs, collected 10 days after the yellow fever booster vaccination. These TCRs come from a man aged 18 to 29 who received the YFV17D yellow fever vaccine.

This clonotype turned up a few times. V gene TRBV18 combines with J gene TRBJ2-5, with TRBD1 as a possible D gene (6 bases). Germline values: CDR1 KGHSH, CDR2 LQKENI. CDR3 length equals 14 residues. V gave up 3 bases and J gave up 1 base, with 9 bases separating them. The CDR3 loop is CASSPRQVQETQYF. The CDR3 nucleotides are TGTGCCAGCTCACCTAGACAGGTCCAAGAGACCCAGTACTTC.

This clonotype was detected a few times. The CDR3 sequence: CSASFPPGDETQYF. The DNA for the CDR3 is TGCAGTGCTAGTTTCCCTCCAGGGGACGAGACCCAGTACTTC. This rearrangement joins TRBV20-1 to TRBJ2-5; D is possibly TRBD1 (6 bases). Germline V CDR1 and CDR2: DFQATT, SNEGSKA (reference sequence). V dropped 3 bases and J dropped 5 bases, with 16 bases sitting between them. The CDR3 sequence is 14 residues long.

This clonotype was observed a few times. The CDR3 here is CASREEGHSPLHF. In nucleotides, the CDR3 is TGTGCCAGTAGGGAGGAGGGGCATTCACCCCTCCACTTT. The chain is built from TRBV19 and TRBJ1-6; weak D call: TRBD1 (5 bases). Deletions cut 6 bases from V and 8 bases from J, with 11 bases between. This CDR3 spans 13 amino acids. Germline V gene lookup returns CDR1 LNHDA and CDR2 SQIVND (reference sequence).

This clonotype was counted only a few times. J is TRBJ1-5 and V is TRBV20-1; no clear D. The germline CDR1 and CDR2 sequences are DFQATT and SNEGSKA (reference sequence). Trimming shortened V by 3 bases and J by 7 bases, and 13 bases separated the two germline ends. The CDR3 contains 13 residues. The CDR3 protein is CSASGSPKQPQHF. In DNA form, the CDR3 reads TGCAGTGCTAGTGGATCTCCTAAGCAGCCCCAGCATTTT.

This clonotype was detected a few times. This chain joins TRBV27 and TRBJ1-1; D gene ambiguous. Germline V gene sequence: CDR1 MNHEY, CDR2 SMNVEV (reference sequence). CDR3 size: 16 residues. Trimming left V 3 bases short and J 2 bases short, with 16 bases between. Written as DNA, the CDR3 is TGTGCCAGCAGTTTGTCGCAGAGGATTGGCAACACTGAAGCTTTCTTT. It encodes CASSLSQRIGNTEAFF.

This clonotype was recorded at least ten times. The chain recombines TRBV30 with TRBJ1-6; 7 bases agree with TRBD1. Germline trimming cut 0 bases from V and 9 bases from J; bases unmatched to any gene: 11. This CDR3 spans 16 amino acids. CDR1 is GTSNPN, CDR2 SVGIG, per germline (reference sequence). CDR3 sequence: CAWSVLPRGNISPLHF. The DNA of the CDR3 is TGTGCCTGGAGTGTACTCCCCAGGGGGAATATTTCACCCCTCCACTTT.

Ten or more counts support this clonotype. The genes are TRBV7-2 and TRBJ2-1, with 7 bases that match TRBD2. Germline V gene data show CDR1 as SGHTA and CDR2 as FQGNSA. CDR3 length: 15 amino acids. The junction had 7 bases not matched to a gene; V was cut back by 5 bases and J by 3 bases. CDR3 sequence: CASSTSGAVYNEQFF. The CDR3 bases are TGTGCCAGCAGCACGAGCGGGGCGGTCTACAATGAGCAGTTCTTC.

There are many counts of this clonotype. The chain couples TRBV29-1 to TRBJ2-3; D is unclear. This CDR3 contains 14 residues. The V and J ends lost 4 bases and 2 bases respectively, with 13 bases between them. Germline V gives CDR1 SQVTM, CDR2 ANQGSEA. CDR3: CSVVSRHHTDTQYF. CDR3 coding DNA: TGCAGCGTTGTAAGTAGACACCACACAGATACGCAGTATTTT.

This clonotype was seen ten or more times. The rearrangement uses TRBV5-5 and TRBJ2-1; tentative D call: TRBD1 (5 bases). Germline assignment: CDR1 SGHKS and CDR2 YYEKEE (reference sequence). The CDR3 extends over 13 amino acids. The V end lost 0 bases, the J end lost 12 bases, and 13 bases lay between the germline ends. Here the CDR3 reads CASSLGVGQRQFF. Written as DNA, the CDR3 is TGTGCCAGCAGCTTGGGGGTGGGGCAGAGGCAGTTCTTC. Based on the CDR3 plus reference TRBV5-5 and TRBJ2-1, the full variable domain is DAGVTQSPTHLIKTRGQQVTLRCSPISGHKSVSWYQQVLGQGPQFIFQYYEKEERGRGNFPDRFSARQFPNYSSELNVNALLLGDSALYLCASSLGVGQRQFFGPGTRLTVL.

The rearrangement joins TRBV5-1 to TRBJ2-3, with D perhaps assigned TRBD1 or TRBD2 (5 bases each). CDR3 length equals 16 residues. Looked up from germline, CDR1 is SGHRS and CDR2 is YFSETQ. V was trimmed by 5 bases and J by 0 bases, leaving 16 bases between them. The CDR3 DNA follows: TGCGCCAGCAGTCCTAGGGGACCTCATAGCACAGATACGCAGTATTTT. This sequence encodes CASSPRGPHSTDTQYF.

This clonotype was recorded at least ten times. J is TRBJ2-7 and V is TRBV27; 7 nucleotides line up with TRBD1. V gave up 5 bases and J gave up 4 bases; unmatched junction bases: 11. The CDR3 extends over 15 amino acids. The germline V gene has CDR1 MNHEY and CDR2 SMNVEV (reference sequence). The DNA of the CDR3 is TGTGCCAGCAGTCTTCATTTGGGACAGCCGTACGAGCAGTACGTC. The encoded protein is CASSLHLGQPYEQYV.

The rearrangement uses TRBV29-1 and TRBJ1-5; tentative D call: TRBD1 (5 bases). Trimming shortened V by 5 bases and J by 4 bases, and 12 bases separated the two germline ends. This CDR3 comprises 13 residues. Germline CDR1 and CDR2: SQVTM and ANQGSEA. In nucleotides, the CDR3 is TGCAGCGTTCAAACGTCAGGGAATCAGCCCCAGCATTTT. Its translation is CSVQTSGNQPQHF.

This clonotype turned up a few times. The gene calls are TRBV20-1 and TRBJ1-5; a possible D gene is TRBD1 (5 bases). The CDR3 has 13 amino acids. Per germline, CDR1 DFQATT and CDR2 SNEGSKA (reference sequence). Trimming took 1 base from V and 2 from J, leaving 6 bases between them. The CDR3 spells CSARGGGNQPQHF. The CDR3 DNA sequence: TGCAGTGCTAGAGGGGGGGGCAATCAGCCCCAGCATTTT.

This clonotype was picked up a small number of times. The chain links TRBV5-5 to TRBJ1-1; D is uncertain. CDR1 and CDR2 (germline): SGHKS, YYEKEE (reference sequence). The CDR3 consists of 13 residues. Trimming pared 1 base from V and 4 bases from J, leaving 8 bases between. As DNA, the CDR3 is TGTGCCAGCAGCTTGATGGGTAGCACTGAAGCTTTCTTT. It encodes CASSLMGSTEAFF. The full variable domain, rest sourced from reference TRBV5-5 and TRBJ1-1, is DAGVTQSPTHLIKTRGQQVTLRCSPISGHKSVSWYQQVLGQGPQFIFQYYEKEERGRGNFPDRFSARQFPNYSSELNVNALLLGDSALYLCASSLMGSTEAFFGQGTRLTVV.

At least ten counts were recorded for this clonotype. The genes are TRBV28 and TRBJ2-5, with 8 bases lining up with TRBD1. V was pared by 4 bases and J by 5 bases, with 3 bases of the junction left unmatched. This CDR3 has 13 residues. Germline loops: CDR1 MDHEN, CDR2 SYDVKM. Here the CDR3 reads CASSSGGLETQYF. CDR3 coding DNA: TGTGCCAGCAGTTCAGGGGGCTTGGAGACCCAGTACTTC. The full variable domain, its missing parts supplied by reference TRBV28 and TRBJ2-5, is DVKVTQSSRYLVKRTGEKVFLECVQDMDHENMFWYRQDPGLGLRLIYFSYDVKMKEKGDIPEGYSVSREKKERFSLILESASTNQTSMYLCASSSGGLETQYFGPGTRLLVL.

This clonotype was counted at least ten times. The V call is TRBV7-6, the J call TRBJ1-2; no clear D gene. Germline CDR1 and CDR2: SGHVS and FNYEAQ. Deletions cut 2 bases from V and 1 base from J, with 11 bases between. This CDR3 is built from 15 residues. The DNA of the CDR3 is TGTGCCAGCAGCTTAAGGGAGAGCGATAACTATGGCTACACCTTC. As protein: CASSLRESDNYGYTF. Combining the CDR3 with reference TRBV7-6 and TRBJ1-2 gives the whole variable domain GAGVSQSPRYKVTKRGQDVALRCDPISGHVSLYWYRQALGQGPEFLTYFNYEAQQDKSGLPNDRFSAERPEGSISTLTIQRTEQRDSAMYRCASSLRESDNYGYTFGSGTRLTVV.

At least ten counts were recorded for this clonotype. The chain combines TRBV20-1 with TRBJ2-2; TRBD2 agrees at 13 bases. CDR3 length equals 19 residues. The V gene end was trimmed by 0 bases and the J gene end by 0 bases; junction bases not matched to a gene: 7. Per germline, CDR1 DFQATT and CDR2 SNEGSKA (reference sequence). Here the CDR3 DNA reads TGCAGTGCTAGAGATAGGCGACTAGCGGGGGGCACGAACACCGGGGAGCTGTTTTTT. It is translated as CSARDRRLAGGTNTGELFF.

The chain has TRBV29-1 and TRBJ1-3, with TRBD1 as a possible D gene (6 bases). This CDR3 comprises 12 residues. Germline CDR1 reads SQVTM; CDR2 reads ANQGSEA. CDR3 bases: TGCGGAGTCGTCAGGGGTGGAAACACCATATATTTT. Translated: CGVVRGGNTIYF.

This clonotype occurred a few times. V gene TRBV24-1 combines with J gene TRBJ2-6, with D hard to call. Deletions cut 9 bases from V and 0 bases from J, with 14 bases between. This CDR3 spans 16 amino acids. The germline V gene has CDR1 KGHDR and CDR2 SFDVKD. The CDR3 nucleotides read TGTGCCACCGCATCTACTTCCATCTCTGGGGCCAACGTCCTGACTTTC. This sequence encodes CATASTSISGANVLTF.

This clonotype has at least ten counts. The rearrangement uses TRBV7-9 and TRBJ1-2; TRBD1 matches at 10 bases. V lost 1 base, J lost 7 bases, and 6 bases stayed unmatched. The germline CDR1 and CDR2 sequences are SEHNR and FQNEAQ (reference sequence). The CDR3 is 15 amino acids. The chain's CDR3 is CASSLGGTGEGGYTF. The CDR3 coding sequence is TGTGCCAGCAGCTTAGGAGGGACAGGGGAAGGTGGCTACACCTTC.

This clonotype has ten or more counts. CDR3 in DNA: TGCGCCAGCTGGACAGGAAGCACAGATACGCAGTATTTT. Amino acids: CASWTGSTDTQYF. The chain recombines TRBV5-1 with TRBJ2-3, with 7 nucleotides matching TRBD1. Germline trimming cut 7 bases from V and 0 bases from J; bases unmatched to any gene: 2. This CDR3 has 13 residues. Germline loops: CDR1 SGHRS, CDR2 YFSETQ.

This clonotype came up a few times. The J gene is TRBJ2-5, the V gene TRBV29-1; D not certain. Germline CDR1 SQVTM, CDR2 ANQGSEA. This CDR3 region has 11 residues. V was cut by 8 bases and J by 5 bases, with 12 bases left in between. CDR3: CSPGIGETQYF. The CDR3 DNA reads TGCAGCCCTGGGATCGGGGAGACCCAGTACTTC.

This clonotype was recorded a few times. The V gene is TRBV6-5, the J gene TRBJ2-5, with D uncertain. Germline CDR1 MNHEY, CDR2 SVGAGI. The V gene lost 6 bases and the J gene lost 4 bases, with 18 bases spanning the gap. This CDR3 is 15 amino acids long. The CDR3 region has the DNA TGTGCCAGCAGCCCCATCGGCCCAACCCCAGAGACCCAGTACTTC. Amino acids: CASSPIGPTPETQYF.

This clonotype was seen a few times. The CDR3 nucleotides are TGTGCCAGCACGGTGTCGACTCTGGCCTATGGCTACACCTTC. Its translation: CASTVSTLAYGYTF. J is TRBJ1-2 and V is TRBV4-2; D gene ambiguous. Germline-derived CDR1 and CDR2 are LGHNA and YNFKEQ. V was pared by 7 bases and J by 4 bases, with 16 bases between. CDR3 length equals 14 residues.